The 24 T cell receptor beta chains below come from one sample, sequenced in a study of T cells and copy number aberrations in small-cell lung cancer. Profiling relied on immunoSEQ multiplex PCR, and the TCRdb table lists in-frame clones only, not all of them. The data show about 2,400 clones, with 82% seen just once and approximately 5% held by the top ten. Sequenced input: normal tissue next to the tumor. The receptors were gathered from a woman between 45 and 60 years old with small cell lung cancer.

CDR3: CASSSSDTGELFF. The CDR3 DNA reads as TGTGCCAGCTCCTCCTCGGACACCGGGGAGCTGTTTTTT. V and J are TRBV18 and TRBJ2-2; D is undetermined. Deletions cut 6 bases from V and 3 bases from J, with 8 bases between. Germline CDR1 reads KGHSH; CDR2 reads LQKENI. The CDR3 length is 13 residues.

The chain is built from TRBV7-2 and TRBJ1-1; D unclear. V gave up 0 bases and J gave up 3 bases, with 14 bases separating them. The CDR3 sequence is 16 residues long. Germline V lookup: CDR1 SGHTA, CDR2 FQGNSA. The CDR3 protein is CASSLAPHVGYTEAFF. The CDR3 DNA reads as TGTGCCAGCAGCTTAGCCCCTCATGTGGGGTACACTGAAGCTTTCTTT.

The chain couples TRBV7-2 to TRBJ2-5; TRBD2 matches 10 bases. Germline V gene lookup returns CDR1 SGHTA and CDR2 FQGNSA. This CDR3 spans 16 amino acids. With 5 bases clipped from V and 9 bases from J, the junction kept 15 bases outside the gene matches. DNA for the CDR3: TGTGCCAGCAGCGCTAGCGGGAGTCTTATGGCCTTGGCCCAGTACTTC. This encodes CASSASGSLMALAQYF.

This rearrangement joins TRBV5-4 to TRBJ2-5, with 11 bases aligning to TRBD1. The J call is in doubt because the DNA end fits TRBJ2-7 better. CDR1 is SGHNT, CDR2 YYREEE, per germline (reference sequence). CDR3 size: 15 residues. The CDR3 nucleotides are TGTGCCAGCAGCTTGGCTGGGACAGGGGGGGTCGAGCAGTACTTC. Residues: CASSLAGTGGVEQYF.

The J gene is TRBJ1-4, the V gene TRBV19, with D possibly TRBD1 on 5 matching bases. The V end lost 7 bases, the J end lost 0 bases, and 15 bases lay between the germline ends. The CDR3 extends over 16 amino acids. Germline lookup yields CDR1 LNHDA and CDR2 SQIVND (reference sequence). The CDR3 DNA reads TGTGCCAGTATTGGTCGGGGGGGAGCAACTAATGAAAAACTGTTTTTT. This codes for CASIGRGGATNEKLFF.

This clone was seen a few times. The chain couples TRBV15 to TRBJ1-3; D uncertain. This CDR3 is built from 16 residues. Trimming took 3 bases from V and 0 from J, leaving 12 bases between them. Germline V gene lookup returns CDR1 LNHNV and CDR2 YYDKDF (reference sequence). The CDR3 DNA is TGTGCCACCAGCAGCCAGACTGCCAGCTCTGGAAACACCATATATTTT. It specifies CATSSQTASSGNTIYF.

This clone was detected only a few times. V usage is TRBV5-4 and J usage is TRBJ2-2; D is undetermined. Germline V gene data show CDR1 as SGHNT and CDR2 as YYREEE (reference sequence). The CDR3 totals 15 residues. Between the trimmed V and J ends, which lost 4 bases and 5 bases, there was a span of 15 bases. The CDR3 here is CASSGGPADTGELFF. CDR3 coding DNA: TGTGCCAGCAGCGGCGGTCCTGCGGATACCGGGGAGCTGTTTTTT.

This chain links TRBV6-1 with TRBJ2-2, with 7 nucleotides matching TRBD2. With V trimmed by 5 bases and J by 1 base, 4 bases remained unmatched. Looked up from germline, CDR1 is MNHNS and CDR2 is SASEGT. The CDR3 is 15 amino acids. The CDR3 DNA is TGTGCCAGCAGTCAGCGGGATAGGAACACCGGGGAGCTGTTTTTT. Amino acid sequence: CASSQRDRNTGELFF.

This rearrangement joins TRBV11-3 to TRBJ1-1, with D uncertain. V lost 4 bases and J lost 3, with 12 bases in between. The CDR3 loop spans 14 amino acids. Germline V CDR1 and CDR2: SGHNT, YENEEA. CDR3 sequence: CASSSSKPYTEAFF. In DNA, the CDR3 is TGTGCCAGCAGCTCGTCTAAACCTTACACTGAAGCTTTCTTT.

V usage is TRBV28 and J usage is TRBJ1-2, with D possibly being TRBD1 (5 bases). V lost 4 bases and J lost 1, with 13 bases in between. The germline V gene has CDR1 MDHEN and CDR2 SYDVKM. The CDR3 length is 15 residues. CDR3 sequence reads: CASSSPTGGNYGYTF. In DNA, the CDR3 is TGTGCCAGCAGTTCACCCACCGGGGGTAACTATGGCTACACCTTC.

The rearrangement joins TRBV6-1 to TRBJ2-2; no reliable D call. Germline CDR1 and CDR2: MNHNS and SASEGT. The V end was cut by 6 bases, the J end by 3 bases, with 11 bases between. This CDR3 has 14 amino acids. The DNA for the CDR3 is TGTGCCAGCAGGGGTGGATTGGACACCGGGGAGCTGTTTTTT. Translating gives CASRGGLDTGELFF.

This chain links TRBV6-6 with TRBJ2-3; the D gene is possibly TRBD2 (5 bases). The CDR3 is 15 amino acids. V lost 0 bases and J lost 4, with 11 bases in between. CDR1 MNHNY and CDR2 SVGAGI come from the germline V gene (reference sequence). Here the CDR3 reads CASSYSEGSSDTQYF. The DNA for the CDR3 is TGTGCCAGCAGTTACTCAGAGGGAAGCTCAGATACGCAGTATTTT.

The chain has TRBV19 and TRBJ2-5; the D is unclear. This CDR3 region has 13 residues. Deletions cut 3 bases from V and 5 bases from J, with 10 bases between. Looked up from germline, CDR1 is LNHDA and CDR2 is SQIVND (reference sequence). This CDR3 reads CASSIIERETQYF. In DNA form, the CDR3 reads TGTGCCAGTAGTATCATAGAACGGGAGACCCAGTACTTC.

This clone was counted once. The same CDR3 arises from other DNA sequences in this sample as well. The chain is built from TRBV9 and TRBJ2-2; the D gene is possibly TRBD1 (6 bases). V was clipped by 4 bases and J by 1 base, with 11 bases between them. This CDR3 is built from 15 residues. Germline V gene lookup returns CDR1 SGDLS and CDR2 YYNGEE. The DNA for the CDR3 is TGTGCCAGCAGCCAAAGACAGGAGAACACCGGGGAGCTGTTTTTT. As protein: CASSQRQENTGELFF.

The rearrangement joins TRBV6-1 to TRBJ1-4; TRBD1 might be the D (6 bases). CDR3 length: 14 amino acids. The germline CDR1 and CDR2 sequences are MNHNS and SASEGT. Trimming removed 4 bases from V and 7 bases from J, with 13 bases in between. The CDR3 loop is CASSVRDKGEKLFF. The DNA for the CDR3 is TGTGCCAGCAGTGTCCGGGACAAGGGTGAAAAACTGTTTTTT.

V is TRBV6-1 and J is TRBJ2-7, with unresolved D. Per the germline V gene, CDR1 is MNHNS and CDR2 is SASEGT. V was clipped by 2 bases and J by 4 bases, with 6 bases between them. The CDR3 covers 12 residues. CDR3 sequence: CASSESGYEQYF. The CDR3 nucleotides read TGTGCCAGCAGTGAATCGGGTTACGAGCAGTACTTC.

This chain connects TRBV4-1 to TRBJ1-2; the match to TRBD1 covers 7 bases. Germline lookup yields CDR1 MGHRA and CDR2 YSYEKL. The CDR3 length is 16 residues. The V and J ends lost 3 bases and 4 bases, in that order; junction bases with no gene match: 11. CDR3 bases: TGCGCCAGCAGCCAGTCAGAGGGGGACAGCCTCTATGGCTACACCTTC. Translation: CASSQSEGDSLYGYTF.

The CDR3 loop is CASSYIWDTQYF. The CDR3 DNA reads as TGTGCCAGCAGTTATATATGGGATACGCAGTATTTT. V gene TRBV6-6 combines with J gene TRBJ2-3; D gene uncertain. Trimming took 3 bases from V and 6 from J, leaving 7 bases between them. The CDR3 spans 12 residues. The V gene's germline CDR1 is MNHNY and CDR2 SVGAGI (reference sequence).

The chain employs TRBV30 and TRBJ1-2; possible D gene TRBD1, 5 bases. V was cut by 1 base and J by 4 bases, with 10 bases left in between. In germline, CDR1 is GTSNPN, CDR2 SVGIG (reference sequence). This CDR3 region has 13 residues. The CDR3 DNA reads as TGTGCCTGGAGTGACACAGGAGTCTATGGCTACACCTTC. Its protein is CAWSDTGVYGYTF.

V and J are TRBV7-8 and TRBJ2-5, with D hard to call. The CDR3 is made up of 11 amino acids. Trimming removed 4 bases from V and 8 bases from J, with 8 bases in between. Germline assignment: CDR1 SGHVS and CDR2 FQNEAQ. The CDR3 spells CASSSGLTQYF. The CDR3 DNA reads as TGTGCCAGCAGCTCTGGCCTTACCCAGTACTTC.

This sequence joins TRBV7-8 and TRBJ2-2, with TRBD1 matching 12 bases. The CDR3 extends over 19 amino acids. J gave up 0 bases and V 2 bases, and 7 bases lay outside the gene matches. Germline CDR1 SGHVS, CDR2 FQNEAQ. For the CDR3, the DNA is TGTGCCAGCAGCTTACTGGGACAGGGGGCTTCAGCGAACACCGGGGAGCTGTTTTTT. Translated, it gives CASSLLGQGASANTGELFF.

The V call is TRBV19, the J call TRBJ1-5, with unresolved D. CDR1 and CDR2 from the germline V gene are LNHDA and SQIVND (reference sequence). Between the trimmed V and J ends, which lost 7 bases and 11 bases, there was a span of 18 bases. CDR3 length: 13 amino acids. CDR3 sequence: CASTAGPRVTQHF. The CDR3 nucleotides are TGTGCCAGTACCGCTGGTCCGCGGGTGACCCAGCATTTT. Full variable domain (missing parts from reference TRBV19 and TRBJ1-5): DGGITQSPKYLFRKEGQNVTLSCEQNLNHDAMYWYRQDPGQGLRLIYYSQIVNDFQKGDIAEGYSVSREKKESFPLTVTSAQKNPTAFYLCASTAGPRVTQHFGDGTRLSIL.

V is TRBV5-1 and J is TRBJ2-3, with D uncertain. Germline lookup yields CDR1 SGHRS and CDR2 YFSETQ. The V gene lost 0 bases and the J gene lost 3 bases, with 8 bases spanning the gap. The CDR3 has 14 amino acids. CDR3 DNA: TGCGCCAGCAGCTTGGCCTCTTCAACAGATACGCAGTATTTT. Encoded protein: CASSLASSTDTQYF.

Details on this clone: Other DNA sequences in the same sample also yield this CDR3. The chain couples TRBV6-1 to TRBJ2-7; TRBD1 matches 8 bases. The trim removed 4 bases at V and 2 bases at J, leaving 4 bases unmatched. CDR3 length: 14 residues. Germline CDR1 is MNHNS and CDR2 is SASEGT. CDR3 protein: CASSGGTGPYEQYF. The CDR3 nucleotides read TGTGCCAGCAGTGGAGGGACAGGCCCCTACGAGCAGTACTTC.